One sample yielded the 22 T cell receptor beta chains listed below, sequenced in a study of glioma-infiltrating T cells after dendritic cell vaccination. The method was immunoSEQ multiplex PCR; TCRdb's version includes in-frame clones alone and lacks a portion of them. The sample includes roughly 87,000 clones, roughly four fifths of them seen just once. As to time point: after dendritic cell vaccination, including at tumor progression/relapse. The sample consisted of blood, taken after dendritic cell vaccination. Receptors originate from a human donor with glioblastoma.

The rearrangement links TRBV5-4 to TRBJ1-6; D remains unclear. CDR1 is SGHNT, CDR2 YYREEE, per germline (reference sequence). The CDR3 is 14 amino acids. Trimming shortened V by 4 bases and J by 5 bases, and 10 bases separated the two germline ends. Here the CDR3 reads CASSPGKNNSPLHF. CDR3 nucleotide sequence: TGTGCCAGCAGCCCCGGGAAAAATAATTCACCCCTCCACTTT. Full variable domain (remainder filled in from reference TRBV5-4 and TRBJ1-6): ETGVTQSPTHLIKTRGQQVTLRCSSQSGHNTVSWYQQALGQGPQFIFQYYREEENGRGNFPPRFSGLQFPNYSSELNVNALELDDSALYLCASSPGKNNSPLHFGNGTRLTVT.

The rearrangement joins TRBV19 to TRBJ1-2; D is possibly TRBD1 (6 bases). The germline V gene has CDR1 LNHDA and CDR2 SQIVND (reference sequence). The CDR3 totals 16 residues. Trimming stripped 4 bases from V and 2 bases from J, with 17 bases between. The CDR3 is CASSTKSTGSNYGYTF. In DNA, the CDR3 is TGTGCCAGTAGTACCAAAAGTACAGGGTCGAACTATGGCTACACCTTC.

This clone has more than one count but fewer than ten. V usage is TRBV6-1 and J usage is TRBJ1-4; 9 bases line up with TRBD1. Germline-derived CDR1 and CDR2 are MNHNS and SASEGT. The CDR3 is made up of 15 amino acids. Trimming took 5 bases from V and 5 from J; bases not matched to a gene: 6. Written as DNA, the CDR3 is TGTGCCAGCAGTCCCCGGGGGACAGGGAATGAAAAACTGTTTTTT. Translated, it gives CASSPRGTGNEKLFF.

This clone showed up just once. The chain carries TRBV4-3 and TRBJ1-2, with 9 positions matching TRBD1. In germline, CDR1 is LGHNA, CDR2 YSLEER. Trimming took 3 bases from V and 3 from J; bases not matched to a gene: 11. The CDR3 loop spans 17 amino acids. Written as DNA, the CDR3 is TGCGCCAGCAGCCATCCAACAAAGGACAGGGGAGACTATGGCTACACCTTC. It yields the protein CASSHPTKDRGDYGYTF.

The CDR3 coding sequence is TGTGCCAGCAGTGCCGGGAGGGTTCGCACTGAAGCTTTCTTT. Amino acids: CASSAGRVRTEAFF. The chain couples TRBV6-5 to TRBJ1-1; the D is unclear. CDR1 and CDR2 from the germline V gene are MNHEY and SVGAGI. V was shortened by 5 bases and J by 4 bases, with 14 bases between the two germline ends. The CDR3 spans 14 residues.

This clone was recorded only once. V is TRBV7-3 and J is TRBJ2-3; TRBD2 aligns across 10 bases. V dropped 2 bases and J dropped 2; count of bases not matched to a gene: 7. CDR1 SGHTA and CDR2 FQGTGA come from the germline V gene. The CDR3 length is 17 residues. CDR3 bases: TGTGCCAGCAGCTTAGAACTAGCGGGGAGGAACACAGATACGCAGTATTTT. Protein product: CASSLELAGRNTDTQYF.

This sequence joins TRBV6-1 and TRBJ1-5, with TRBD1 identical over 8 bases. Trimming removed 7 bases from V and 5 bases from J; junction bases left unmatched: 7. Germline V lookup: CDR1 MNHNS, CDR2 SASEGT. The CDR3 has 14 residues. CDR3 region: CASIMTGADQPQHF. The CDR3 nucleotides are TGTGCCAGCATCATGACAGGGGCGGATCAGCCCCAGCATTTT.

This clone has just one count. The chain carries TRBV7-3 and TRBJ1-4; possibly TRBD1 for D (5 bases). The V gene lost 5 bases and the J gene lost 8 bases, with 12 bases spanning the gap. Germline CDR1 SGHTA, CDR2 FQGTGA. This CDR3 contains 13 residues. CDR3: CASSRDRFEKLFF. The CDR3 DNA is TGTGCCAGCAGCCGTGACAGATTCGAAAAACTGTTTTTT.

This CDR3 reads CASSLSGPVIAGGYSTDTQYF. CDR3 nucleotides: TGTGCCAGCAGTTTATCGGGCCCGGTAATAGCGGGGGGTTATAGCACAGATACGCAGTATTTT. The chain joins TRBV27 to TRBJ2-3; 10 bases line up with TRBD2. V shed 0 bases, J shed 0 bases, and the junction held 15 bases outside the gene matches. Germline V lookup: CDR1 MNHEY, CDR2 SMNVEV (reference sequence). This CDR3 has 21 amino acids.

This chain's CDR3 is CSFRREGEQYF. The CDR3 DNA reads as TGCAGCTTTCGACGTGAGGGCGAGCAGTACTTC. The V and J genes are TRBV20-1 and TRBJ2-7; TRBD2 is a possible D gene (5 bases). Germline values: CDR1 DFQATT, CDR2 SNEGSKA (reference sequence). This CDR3 spans 11 amino acids.

As concerns this clone: Relative to the germline gene, one junction end is altered; a read error may explain this. The V and J genes are TRBV2 and TRBJ1-1, with a tentative D call TRBD1 (5 bases). This CDR3 is built from 11 residues. Germline V CDR1 and CDR2: SNHLY, FYNNEI. Here the CDR3 reads CAGRERTEAFF. CDR3 coding DNA: TGTGCCGGCAGGGAGAGAACTGAAGCTTTCTTT.

This sequence joins TRBV12-5 and TRBJ1-1; 7 nucleotides align to TRBD1. J was trimmed by 11 bases and V by 5 bases; bases with no gene match: 14. CDR1 LGHNT and CDR2 FRNRAP come from the germline V gene. This CDR3 contains 14 residues. The CDR3 DNA reads as TGTGCTAGTGGTCTTCTCAACAGGGGTACTGGGGCTTTCTTT. This gives the protein CASGLLNRGTGAFF.

The chain links TRBV5-1 to TRBJ2-3; 8 nucleotides match TRBD2. The ends lost 0 bases at V and 6 bases at J; junction bases unmatched: 6. CDR1 and CDR2 from the germline V gene are SGHRS and YFSETQ. The CDR3 consists of 15 residues. CDR3 DNA: TGCGCCAGCAGCTTGGTAGGAGCGGGGGTGGATACGCAGTATTTT. Amino acid sequence: CASSLVGAGVDTQYF.

The genes are TRBV27 and TRBJ2-7, with D perhaps matching TRBD1 (6 bases). Germline V gene sequence: CDR1 MNHEY, CDR2 SMNVEV (reference sequence). There are 15 residues in the CDR3. With 5 bases removed from V and 2 bases from J, the gap between germline ends came to 16 bases. The CDR3: CASSPQTGNPYEQYF. As DNA, the CDR3 is TGTGCCAGCAGTCCCCAAACAGGGAATCCCTACGAGCAGTACTTC.

V is TRBV5-4 and J is TRBJ2-1; D is possibly TRBD2 (5 bases). The length of the CDR3 is 16 residues. The germline V and J ends were trimmed by 4 bases and 6 bases, with 20 bases remaining between them. Germline-derived CDR1 and CDR2 are SGHNT and YYREEE (reference sequence). This CDR3 is CASSPSAVTSSNEQFF. CDR3 bases: TGTGCCAGCAGCCCATCAGCGGTGACGTCAAGCAATGAGCAGTTCTTC.

Note on this clone: Its ends do not fully match the called genes, so a read error is possible. The chain couples TRBV5-1 to TRBJ1-4; TRBD1 matches at 9 bases. CDR3 length: 15 amino acids. Germline V gene sequence: CDR1 SGHRS, CDR2 YFSETQ. CDR3 residues: CASSLLGQGPKNLFF. The CDR3 DNA sequence: TGCGCCAGCAGCTTGTTGGGACAGGGCCCAAAAAACCTGTTTTTT. Full variable domain (rest looked up from reference TRBV5-1 and TRBJ1-4): KAGVTQTPRYLIKTRGQQVTLSCSPISGHRSVSWYQQTPGQGLQFLFEYFSETQRNKGNFPGRFSGRQFSNSRSEMNVSTLELGDSALYLCASSLLGQGPKNLFFGSGTQLSVL.

This clone was counted ten times or more. The chain joins TRBV5-4 to TRBJ1-2; 8 nucleotides agree with TRBD1. The CDR3 loop spans 15 amino acids. Germline V CDR1 and CDR2: SGHNT, YYREEE (reference sequence). Losses at the gene ends were 4 bases for V and 4 bases for J; bases not matched to a gene: 9. CDR3 in DNA: TGTGCCAGCAGCCTCTGGGACAGGCCCGGCTATGGCTACACCTTC. Translating it yields CASSLWDRPGYGYTF.

The gene calls are TRBV5-1 and TRBJ2-7; perhaps TRBD2 as D (6 bases). Germline lookup yields CDR1 SGHRS and CDR2 YFSETQ. This CDR3 region has 14 residues. Trimming took off 2 bases at V and 6 bases at J, with 15 bases between the two ends. As DNA, the CDR3 is TGCGCCAGCAGCTTCGGGGGTTTAGCTGGCGAGCAGTACTTC. Translation gives CASSFGGLAGEQYF.

The chain employs TRBV5-8 and TRBJ2-1, with D possibly matching TRBD2 (7 bases). The germline V gene has CDR1 SGHTS and CDR2 YDEGEE. The germline V and J ends were trimmed by 4 bases and 7 bases, with 21 bases remaining between them. The CDR3 covers 16 residues. This CDR3 reads CASSLGDRGAMNEQFF. As DNA, the CDR3 is TGTGCCAGCAGCCTTGGCGACCGGGGGGCGATGAATGAGCAGTTCTTC.

This chain links TRBV30 with TRBJ1-2, with 7 positions matching TRBD1. The CDR3 totals 14 residues. Trimming removed 1 base from V and 6 bases from J; junction bases left unmatched: 8. The germline gives CDR1 GTSNPN, CDR2 SVGIG (reference sequence). The CDR3: CAWSGQGGLNGYTF. The CDR3 bases are TGTGCCTGGAGTGGACAGGGTGGGCTCAATGGCTACACCTTC.

The gene calls are TRBV29-1 and TRBJ1-1; 8 bases match TRBD1. Germline CDR1 SQVTM, CDR2 ANQGSEA. CDR3 length equals 11 residues. V shed 7 bases, J shed 4 bases, and the junction held 2 bases outside the gene matches. The CDR3 DNA reads as TGCAGCGCAGACAGGGGCACTGAAGCTTTCTTT. It yields the protein CSADRGTEAFF.

V and J are TRBV2 and TRBJ2-7, with 7 bases lining up with TRBD1. V was clipped by 4 bases and J by 0 bases; unmatched bases: 9. This CDR3 region has 16 residues. Germline loops: CDR1 SNHLY, CDR2 FYNNEI. This CDR3 reads CASSGSRQGRSYEQYF. The CDR3 nucleotides read TGTGCCAGCAGTGGTTCTCGACAGGGCCGCTCCTACGAGCAGTACTTC.